Sequencing of this T cell receptor (beta chain) was carried out in a study of T cell repertoires in cytomegalovirus infection. With regard to this clonotype: What it binds is unknown.

TCRdb itself ran the reads through MiXCR, one entry per CDR3 protein. The table has approximately 910,000 distinct CDR3 sequences, about a third seen once. The input for sequencing was cultured CD8+ T cells from PBMCs, taken from culture after CMV antigen stimulation. This clonotype was sampled from a human donor in good health (CMV status not recorded). Some clones in this sample may be carry-over from other donors' samples.

CDR3 nucleotides: TGTGCCAGCAGGGCAGGGCACAATCAGCCCCAGCATTTT. Translating gives CASRAGHNQPQHF. This chain uses TRBV2 with TRBJ1-5; maybe TRBD1 (5 bases). The CDR3 is made up of 13 amino acids. Germline V lookup: CDR1 SNHLY, CDR2 FYNNEI. Trimming removed 6 bases from V and 3 bases from J, with 9 bases in between.